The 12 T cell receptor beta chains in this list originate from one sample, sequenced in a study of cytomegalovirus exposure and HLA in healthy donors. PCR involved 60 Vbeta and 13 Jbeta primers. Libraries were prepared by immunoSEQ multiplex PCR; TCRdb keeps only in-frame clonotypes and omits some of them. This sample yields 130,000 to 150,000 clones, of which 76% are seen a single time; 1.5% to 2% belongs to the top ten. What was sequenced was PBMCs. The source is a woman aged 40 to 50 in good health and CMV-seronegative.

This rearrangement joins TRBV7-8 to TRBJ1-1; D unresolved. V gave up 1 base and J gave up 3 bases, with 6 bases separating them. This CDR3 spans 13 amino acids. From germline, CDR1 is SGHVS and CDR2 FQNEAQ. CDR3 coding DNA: TGTGCCAGCAGCTTAGGAGTTTACACTGAAGCTTTCTTT. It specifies CASSLGVYTEAFF.

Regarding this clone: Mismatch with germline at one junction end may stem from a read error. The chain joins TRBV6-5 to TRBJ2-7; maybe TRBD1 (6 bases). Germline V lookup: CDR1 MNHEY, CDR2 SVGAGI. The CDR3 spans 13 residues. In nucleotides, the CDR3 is TGTGCCGGCAGGCCGGGACACCTCTACGAGCAGTACTTC. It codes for CAGRPGHLYEQYF.

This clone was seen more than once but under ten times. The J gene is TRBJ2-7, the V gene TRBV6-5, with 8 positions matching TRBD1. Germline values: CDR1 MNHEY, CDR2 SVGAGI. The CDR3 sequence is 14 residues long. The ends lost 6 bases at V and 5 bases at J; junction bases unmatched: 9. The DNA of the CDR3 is TGTGCCAGCAGCAGGACAGGGTTTCTCCACGAGCAGTACTTC. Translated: CASSRTGFLHEQYF.

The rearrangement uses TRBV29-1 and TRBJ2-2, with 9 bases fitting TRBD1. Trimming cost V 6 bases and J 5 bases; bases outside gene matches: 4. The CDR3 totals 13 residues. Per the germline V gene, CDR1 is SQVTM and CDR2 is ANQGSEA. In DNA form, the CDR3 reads TGCAGCGTACACAGGGGGCAGACCGGGGAGCTGTTTTTT. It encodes CSVHRGQTGELFF.

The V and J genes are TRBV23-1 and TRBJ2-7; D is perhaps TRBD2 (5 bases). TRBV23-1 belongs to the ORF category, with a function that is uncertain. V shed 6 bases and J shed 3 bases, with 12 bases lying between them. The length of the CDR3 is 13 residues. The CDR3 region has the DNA TGCGCCAGCAGGAGGGTGAGAATCTACGAGCAGTACTTC. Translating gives CASRRVRIYEQYF.

The CDR3 nucleotides are TGTGCCAGCAGTCGGACAAGCTCCTACGAGCAGTACTTC. Amino acids: CASSRTSSYEQYF. The V gene is TRBV6-1, the J gene TRBJ2-7; maybe TRBD1 (5 bases). Deletions cut 5 bases from V and 0 bases from J, with 8 bases between. Germline V gene sequence: CDR1 MNHNS, CDR2 SASEGT. The CDR3 runs 13 residues.

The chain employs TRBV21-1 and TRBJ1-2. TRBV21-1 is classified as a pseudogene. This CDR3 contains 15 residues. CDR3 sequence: CASAPSGLLAGGYTF. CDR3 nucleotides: TGTGCCAGCGCCCCTTCGGGTCTCCTGGCGGGAGGCTACACCTTC.

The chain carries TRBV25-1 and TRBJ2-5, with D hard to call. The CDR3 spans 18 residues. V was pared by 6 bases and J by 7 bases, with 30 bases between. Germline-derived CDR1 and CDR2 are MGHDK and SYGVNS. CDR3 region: CASSPVGSQRPSLSTQYF. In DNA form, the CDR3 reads TGTGCCAGCAGCCCGGTGGGCTCCCAAAGACCCAGTTTGTCGACCCAGTACTTC. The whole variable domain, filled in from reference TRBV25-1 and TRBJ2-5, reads EADIYQTPRYLVIGTGKKITLECSQTMGHDKMYWYQQDPGMELHLIHYSYGVNSTEKGDLSSESTVSRIRTEHFPLTLESARPSHTSQYLCASSPVGSQRPSLSTQYFGPGTRLLVL.

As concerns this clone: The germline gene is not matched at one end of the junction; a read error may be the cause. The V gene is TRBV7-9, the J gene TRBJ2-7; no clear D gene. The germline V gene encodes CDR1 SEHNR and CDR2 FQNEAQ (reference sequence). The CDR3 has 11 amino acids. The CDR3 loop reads CSSSLLYEQYF. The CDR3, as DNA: TGTTCCAGCAGCTTACTCTACGAGCAGTACTTC. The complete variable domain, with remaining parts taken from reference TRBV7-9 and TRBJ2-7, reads DTGVSQNPRHKITKRGQNVTFRCDPISEHNRLYWYRQTLGQGPEFLTYFQNEAQLEKSRLLSDRFSAERPKGSFSTLEIQRTEQGDSAMYLCSSSLLYEQYFGPGTRLTVT.

The CDR3 coding sequence is TGTGCCAGCTCACCCGGACAAACGGGAGAGACCCAGTACTTC. Translation: CASSPGQTGETQYF. The chain links TRBV18 to TRBJ2-5, with D possibly matching TRBD1 (5 bases). Germline assignment: CDR1 KGHSH and CDR2 LQKENI. The CDR3 loop spans 14 amino acids. V lost 3 bases to trimming and J lost 4 bases, with 12 bases between them.

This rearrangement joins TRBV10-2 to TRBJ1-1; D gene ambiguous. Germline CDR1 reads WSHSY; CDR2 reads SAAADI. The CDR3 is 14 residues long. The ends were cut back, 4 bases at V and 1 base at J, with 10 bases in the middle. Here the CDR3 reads CASSGNLENTEAFF. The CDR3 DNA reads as TGCGCCAGCAGTGGGAATCTAGAGAACACTGAAGCTTTCTTT.

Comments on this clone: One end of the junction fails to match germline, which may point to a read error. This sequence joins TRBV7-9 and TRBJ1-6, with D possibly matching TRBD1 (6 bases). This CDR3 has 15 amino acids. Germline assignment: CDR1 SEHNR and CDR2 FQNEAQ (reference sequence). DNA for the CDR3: TGTTCCAGCCGCCCCGGGGGGGCTGGGAATTCACCCCTCCACTTT. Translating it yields CSSRPGGAGNSPLHF.